Following are 4 T cell receptor beta chains from one sample sequenced in a study of blood T cell repertoires in COVID-19 (dated by TCRdb to 2020 to 2022). Libraries came from the immunoSEQ multiplex PCR assay. The source is immuneACCESS, and TCRdb retained only in-frame sequences with V and J called. Part of the clones is not carried over; for the studies checked, unresolved V genes explain less than half of this, and the remainder is unexplained. The sample table lists just under 50,000 clones, approximately 80% of them with a count of one. Jointly, the top ten make up roughly 8.2% of the sample. The sample comprised peripheral blood. These receptors all stem from a human donor in a cohort sampled during active COVID-19.

The genes are TRBV16 and TRBJ1-4, with a tentative D call TRBD1 (5 bases). Germline CDR1 KGHSY, CDR2 FQNENV. The germline V and J ends were trimmed by 2 bases and 8 bases, with 12 bases remaining between them. The CDR3 is made up of 14 amino acids. CDR3 region: CASSQGRQGEKLFF. CDR3 nucleotide sequence: TGTGCCAGCAGCCAAGGACGGCAGGGAGAAAAACTGTTTTTT.

The J gene is TRBJ2-2, the V gene TRBV18; 8 bases align to TRBD1. The CDR3 runs to 14 residues. J lost 3 bases, V lost 3 bases, and 0 bases had no gene match. Germline CDR1 is KGHSH and CDR2 is LQKENI. CDR3 bases: TGTGCCAGCTCACCCAGGGGGCACACCGGGGAGCTGTTTTTT. It encodes CASSPRGHTGELFF.

This chain connects TRBV3-1 (or the pseudogene TRBV3-2) to TRBJ1-4; weak D call: TRBD1 (6 bases). V shed 4 bases and J shed 5 bases, with 14 bases lying between them. There are 15 residues in the CDR3. In germline, CDR1 is LGHDT, CDR2 YNNKEL (reference sequence). The CDR3 DNA is TGTGCCAGCAGCCGACGCACAGGGTCCAATGAAAAACTGTTTTTT. Amino acid sequence: CASSRRTGSNEKLFF.

This clone was counted between two and nine times. This rearrangement joins TRBV2 to TRBJ2-7, with D possibly being TRBD1 (5 bases). This CDR3 is 15 amino acids long. The germline V and J ends were trimmed by 6 bases and 3 bases, with 18 bases remaining between them. CDR1 and CDR2 from the germline V gene are SNHLY and FYNNEI. The CDR3, as DNA: TGTGCCAGCAGGGAGACAGCTTACATGGGCTACGAGCAGTACTTC. Translation gives CASRETAYMGYEQYF. Together with reference TRBV2 and TRBJ2-7, the CDR3 gives the full variable domain: EPEVTQTPSHQVTQMGQEVILRCVPISNHLYFYWYRQILGQKVEFLVSFYNNEISEKSEIFDDQFSVERPDGSNFTLKIRSTKLEDSAMYFCASRETAYMGYEQYFGPGTRLTVT.